This T cell receptor (beta chain) is from a study of blood T cell repertoires in COVID-19. The table came from immunoSEQ multiplex PCR; TCRdb's copy has only in-frame clones and leaves some out. The data hold around 230,000 clones, with roughly 88% observed a single time. Germline assignment: CDR1 LNHDA and CDR2 SQIVND (reference sequence). The CDR3 runs to 16 residues. Losses at the gene ends were 10 bases for V and 13 bases for J; bases not matched to a gene: 24. What was sequenced was PBMCs or T cells enriched from blood (not recorded which). The chain couples TRBV19 to TRBJ1-1; 10 bases line up with TRBD1. The receptor was isolated from a middle-aged woman with acute COVID-19. CDR3 DNA sequence: TGTGCCACTCCCCCAGGGACAGGGGCTCCTCCTCGACCCTTTTTCTTT. The encoded protein is CATPPGTGAPPRPFFF.